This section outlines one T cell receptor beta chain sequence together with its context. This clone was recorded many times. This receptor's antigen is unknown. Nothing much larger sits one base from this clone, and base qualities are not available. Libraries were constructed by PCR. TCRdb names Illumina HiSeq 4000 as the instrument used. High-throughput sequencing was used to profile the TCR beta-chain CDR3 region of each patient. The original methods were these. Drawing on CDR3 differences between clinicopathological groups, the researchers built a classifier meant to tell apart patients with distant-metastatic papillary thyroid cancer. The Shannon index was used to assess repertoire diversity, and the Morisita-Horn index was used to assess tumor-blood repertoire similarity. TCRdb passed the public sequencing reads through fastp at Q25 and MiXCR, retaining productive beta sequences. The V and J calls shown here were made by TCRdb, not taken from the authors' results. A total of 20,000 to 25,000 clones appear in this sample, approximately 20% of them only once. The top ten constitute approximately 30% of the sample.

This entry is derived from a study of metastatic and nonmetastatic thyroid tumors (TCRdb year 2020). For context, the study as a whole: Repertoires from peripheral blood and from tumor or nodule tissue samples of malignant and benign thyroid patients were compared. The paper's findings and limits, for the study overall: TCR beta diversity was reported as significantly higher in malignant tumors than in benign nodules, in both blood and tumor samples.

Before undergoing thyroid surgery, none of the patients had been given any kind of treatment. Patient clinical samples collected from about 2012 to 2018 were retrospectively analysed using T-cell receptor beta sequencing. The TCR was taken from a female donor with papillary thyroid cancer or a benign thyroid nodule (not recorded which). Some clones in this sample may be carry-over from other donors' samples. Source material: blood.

The CDR3 protein sequence reads: CASSQSVGAEQYF. The nucleotide sequence reads TGTGCCAGCAGCCAATCCGTGGGGGCCGAGCAGTACTTC. The chain is made from TRBV16 and TRBJ2-7; the D region possibly corresponds to TRBD1 (6 bases align). The CDR1 and CDR2 encoded by the germline V gene are KGHSY and FQNENV. V sheds 0 bases and J sheds 6 bases, leaving 9 bases between their ends. From cysteine to phenylalanine, the CDR3 is 13 amino acids long. Only the CDR3 portion is preserved as DNA: 39 bases, with reading frame beginning at the first base.